This T cell receptor beta chain was identified in a study of cytomegalovirus exposure and HLA in healthy donors. Regarding the study as a whole: In vitro, three CMV-associated chains proved specific for CMV antigens. Common viral pathogens were later found to be apparently linked to several of the most significant clusters. Certain sequence variants were highly shared and formed a cluster, and this cluster was likely a sequencing artifact. A further, later analysis showed that HLA-associated TCR beta chains (compared with equally common others) were more clonally expanded.

Primers: 60 Vbeta forward and 13 Jbeta reverse. Libraries were prepared by immunoSEQ multiplex PCR; TCRdb keeps only in-frame clonotypes and omits some of them. The sample contains 110,000 to 150,000 clones, 77% of which appear only once. To note about this clone: Its antigen is unidentified.

Material: PBMCs. This clonotype originated in a male donor in good health and CMV-seronegative.

Here the CDR3 reads CASTSGAETQYF. The CDR3 DNA reads TGTGCCAGCACCAGCGGGGCAGAGACCCAGTACTTC. The chain uses TRBV2 and TRBJ2-5, with 7 nucleotides matching TRBD2. The CDR3 is 12 amino acids. J gave up 4 bases and V 7 bases, and 3 bases lay outside the gene matches. Looked up from germline, CDR1 is SNHLY and CDR2 is FYNNEI.